This T cell receptor (delta chain) was identified during a study of gamma-delta chains in newborns, infants, children (dated by TCRdb to the late 2010s). Regarding the research as a whole: According to the study title, microbial exposure causes polyclonal expansion of innate gammadelta T cells right after birth. Right after human newborns were born, the researchers looked at the way microbial exposure shaped their populations of innate gammadelta T cells.

This clone is deemed medium-sized (0.01 to 0.1%). It lacks a known antigen. Nothing much larger sits one base from this clone, and base qualities are not available. This same CDR3 is encoded by further DNA sequences in the sample. Inclusive of the bounding cysteine and phenylalanine, the CDR3 is 16 residues long. The only DNA kept is the CDR3, 48 bases in frame from the first base. V is reduced by 1 base and J by 1 base, leaving a spacing of 7 bases between them. CDR1 GEAIGNYY and CDR2 EKD were looked up in the germline V gene. These reads were obtained on an Illumina MiSeq. After TCRdb called clones again from the public reads with CATT, rows with identical DNA were merged. The sample table holds 6,000 or so delta-chain clones, of which less than 15% were seen once. Of the sample, about 25% is held by the ten largest clones.

This clonotype was obtained from a child who was a newborn, infant or young child, either healthy, febrile or measles-vaccinated (not recorded which). Recombination connected TRDV2 to TRDJ3, with an unclear D gene assignment. This specimen consisted of blood, obtained at baseline. Here the CDR3 is given as CACDTVGSWDTRQMFF. At the DNA level, the sequence is TGTGCCTGTGACACGGTTGGATCCTGGGACACCCGACAGATGTTTTTC.